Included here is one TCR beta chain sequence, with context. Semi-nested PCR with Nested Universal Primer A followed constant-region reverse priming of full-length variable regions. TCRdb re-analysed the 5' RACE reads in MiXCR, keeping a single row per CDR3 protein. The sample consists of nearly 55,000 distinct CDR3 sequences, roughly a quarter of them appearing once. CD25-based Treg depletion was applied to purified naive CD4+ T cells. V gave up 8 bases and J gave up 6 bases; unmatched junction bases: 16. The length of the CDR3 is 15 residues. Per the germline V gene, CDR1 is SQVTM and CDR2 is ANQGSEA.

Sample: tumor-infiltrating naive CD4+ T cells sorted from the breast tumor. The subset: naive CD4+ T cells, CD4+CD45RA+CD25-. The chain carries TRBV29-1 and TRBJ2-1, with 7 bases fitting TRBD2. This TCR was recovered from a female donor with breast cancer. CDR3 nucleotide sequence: TGCAGCCTTCTACCAGGGACTACCTTCGGCAATGAGCAGTTCTTC. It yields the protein CSLLPGTTFGNEQFF.